These 11 T cell receptor beta chains came from one sample sequenced in a study of shared clonotypes between healthy human individuals. Profiling relied on immunoSEQ multiplex PCR, and the TCRdb table lists in-frame clones only, not all of them. The top ten hold about 0.39% of the sample, which has 2 million to 2.5 million clones, more than 80% seen once. The specimen was naive CD4+ T cells from PBMCs. The subset was: CD45RA+ positively selected. These receptors were taken from a man between 18 and 35 years old in good health. Some clones in this sample may be carry-over from other donors' samples.

The chain joins TRBV29-1 to TRBJ1-4, with TRBD1 matching 7 bases. CDR3 length: 14 amino acids. Germline V gene data show CDR1 as SQVTM and CDR2 as ANQGSEA. With 5 bases clipped from V and 7 bases from J, the junction kept 10 bases outside the gene matches. The CDR3 DNA reads TGCAGCGTTTTCACGACAGGGCGAGGTGAAAAACTGTTTTTT. Its translation: CSVFTTGRGEKLFF.

The V gene is TRBV4-2, the J gene TRBJ2-1; D perhaps matches TRBD2 (5 bases). CDR1 is LGHNA, CDR2 YNFKEQ, per germline. The CDR3 length is 12 residues. V lost 7 bases and J 7 bases, leaving 11 bases between the germline ends. The CDR3 DNA reads as TGTGCCAGCAACCTTGGGGAGAATGAGCAGTTCTTC. Protein: CASNLGENEQFF.

As for this clone: The sample holds other DNA sequences that translate to the same CDR3. The V gene is TRBV5-1, the J gene TRBJ2-4; either TRBD1 or TRBD2 may supply D (5 bases each). The V end was cut by 0 bases, the J end by 0 bases, with 10 bases between. The CDR3 length is 16 residues. Germline V gene sequence: CDR1 SGHRS, CDR2 YFSETQ. The CDR3 reads CASSLGGAVAKNIQYF. Written as DNA, the CDR3 is TGCGCCAGCAGCTTGGGAGGGGCGGTAGCCAAAAACATTCAGTACTTC.

In regard to this clone: Other nucleotide sequences from this sample produce the same CDR3. The gene calls are TRBV5-1 and TRBJ2-3; D remains unclear. V was pared by 1 base and J by 3 bases, with 9 bases between. This CDR3 region has 14 residues. Per the germline V gene, CDR1 is SGHRS and CDR2 is YFSETQ. The CDR3 sequence: CASSLSGFTDTQYF. CDR3 sequence (DNA): TGCGCCAGCAGCTTGAGTGGCTTTACAGATACGCAGTATTTT.

About this clone: This specimen includes other DNA sequences encoding the same CDR3. This chain links TRBV7-9 with TRBJ1-1; D unresolved. The germline CDR1 and CDR2 sequences are SEHNR and FQNEAQ (reference sequence). This CDR3 is 13 amino acids long. V lost 1 base, J lost 4 bases, and 7 bases lay in between. The CDR3 DNA is TGTGCCAGCAGCTTAGAGGCCGGCACTGAAGCTTTCTTT. Its protein is CASSLEAGTEAFF.

V usage is TRBV6-5 and J usage is TRBJ1-4; the D is unclear. This CDR3 contains 15 residues. In germline, CDR1 is MNHEY, CDR2 SVGAGI. V was clipped by 2 bases and J by 8 bases, with 15 bases between them. This CDR3 reads CASSYTTTPSEKLFF. CDR3 bases: TGTGCCAGCAGTTACACAACGACCCCGTCAGAAAAACTGTTTTTT.

This chain connects TRBV27 to TRBJ1-6; possible D gene TRBD1, 6 bases. The germline V and J ends were trimmed by 4 bases and 10 bases, with 20 bases remaining between them. This CDR3 comprises 16 residues. Germline V gene data show CDR1 as MNHEY and CDR2 as SMNVEV (reference sequence). CDR3 loop: CASSSYNREKGSPLHF. The CDR3 nucleotides are TGTGCCAGCAGTTCGTATAACAGGGAGAAGGGCTCACCCCTCCACTTT.

This sequence joins TRBV6-5 and TRBJ2-3, with D perhaps matching TRBD2 (5 bases). Per germline, CDR1 MNHEY and CDR2 SVGAGI. The V end lost 2 bases, the J end lost 0 bases, and 9 bases lay between the germline ends. There are 15 residues in the CDR3. CDR3 sequence: CASSYREGSTDTQYF. In DNA, the CDR3 is TGTGCCAGCAGTTACCGGGAAGGGAGCACAGATACGCAGTATTTT.

The chain recombines TRBV2 with TRBJ2-5, with D hard to call. Trimming left V 7 bases short and J 0 bases short, with 15 bases between. This CDR3 is 15 amino acids long. CDR1 SNHLY and CDR2 FYNNEI come from the germline V gene. The CDR3 region is CASIGRKTYQETQYF. Here the CDR3 DNA reads TGTGCCAGCATCGGCCGAAAGACGTACCAAGAGACCCAGTACTTC.

The chain joins TRBV18 to TRBJ2-5; 8 bases line up with TRBD2. Germline values: CDR1 KGHSH, CDR2 LQKENI. The CDR3 contains 16 residues. Trimming took 2 bases from V and 1 from J; bases not matched to a gene: 6. CDR3 region: CASSPTAGEAQETQYF. For the CDR3, the DNA is TGTGCCAGCTCACCAACAGCGGGGGAGGCCCAAGAGACCCAGTACTTC.

About this clone itself: Other nucleotide sequences from this sample produce the same CDR3. The chain has TRBV28 and TRBJ2-7; TRBD1 aligns across 7 bases. This CDR3 has 14 amino acids. Germline CDR1 reads MDHEN; CDR2 reads SYDVKM. The V and J ends lost 6 bases and 0 bases, in that order; junction bases with no gene match: 5. The CDR3 loop is CASSLGQPSYEQYF. DNA of the CDR3: TGTGCCAGCAGCCTGGGACAGCCCTCCTACGAGCAGTACTTC.